This T cell receptor beta chain emerged from a study of beta chain features in type 1 diabetes. Comment on this clone: Its antigen remains unidentified.

TCRB transcripts that were expressed got sequenced, as all of the isolated RNA had been reverse transcribed. This table comes from immunoSEQ multiplex PCR, and its TCRdb copy is limited to in-frame clones, with some not included. Here the sample spans about 290,000 clones, around 7.8% being singletons. Study results and limitations: Fewer insertions but more deletions were seen at VDJ junctions in type 1 diabetes patients.

CDR1 is LGHNA and CDR2 is YSLEER in the germline V gene. V gave up 1 base and J gave up 0 bases, with 4 bases separating them. This CDR3 is 14 amino acids long. The sequencing sample was made of central memory CD4+ T cells from blood. The chain employs TRBV4-3 and TRBJ2-4; D not certain. This clonotype was obtained from a woman under 30 in good health. The CDR3 nucleotides are TGCGCCAGCAGCCAAGTAGGAGCCAAAAACATTCAGTACTTC. Translating it yields CASSQVGAKNIQYF.